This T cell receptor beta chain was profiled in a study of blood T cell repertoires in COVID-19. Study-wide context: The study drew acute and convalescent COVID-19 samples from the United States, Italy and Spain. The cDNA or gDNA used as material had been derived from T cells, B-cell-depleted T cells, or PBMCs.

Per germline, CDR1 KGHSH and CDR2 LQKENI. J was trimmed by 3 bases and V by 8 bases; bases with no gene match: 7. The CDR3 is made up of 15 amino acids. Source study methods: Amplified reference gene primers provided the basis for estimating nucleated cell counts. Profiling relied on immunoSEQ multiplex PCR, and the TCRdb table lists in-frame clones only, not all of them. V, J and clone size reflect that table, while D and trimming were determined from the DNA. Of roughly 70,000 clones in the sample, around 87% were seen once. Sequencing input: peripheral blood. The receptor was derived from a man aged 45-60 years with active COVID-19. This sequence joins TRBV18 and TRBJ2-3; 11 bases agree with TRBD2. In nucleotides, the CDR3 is TGTGCCAGCGCAGGACTAGCGGGTCAGACAGATACGCAGTATTTT. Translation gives CASAGLAGQTDTQYF.